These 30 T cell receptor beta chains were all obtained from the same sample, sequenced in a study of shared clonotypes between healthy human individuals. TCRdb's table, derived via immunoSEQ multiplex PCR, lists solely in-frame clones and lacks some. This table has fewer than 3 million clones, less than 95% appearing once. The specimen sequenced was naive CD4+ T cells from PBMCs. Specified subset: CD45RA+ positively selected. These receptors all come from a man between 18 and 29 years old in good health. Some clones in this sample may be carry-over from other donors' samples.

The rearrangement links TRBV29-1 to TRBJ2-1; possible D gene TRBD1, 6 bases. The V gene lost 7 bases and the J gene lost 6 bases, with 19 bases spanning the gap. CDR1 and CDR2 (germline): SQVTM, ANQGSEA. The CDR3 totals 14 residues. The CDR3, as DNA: TGCAGCGCCGGACAGTACTCGAGAGGCAATGAGCAGTTCTTC. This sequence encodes CSAGQYSRGNEQFF.

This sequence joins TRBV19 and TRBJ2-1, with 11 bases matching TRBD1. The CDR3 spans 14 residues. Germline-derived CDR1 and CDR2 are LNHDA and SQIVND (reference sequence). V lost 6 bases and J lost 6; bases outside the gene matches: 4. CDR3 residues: CASSRGQGGNEQFF. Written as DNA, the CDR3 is TGTGCCAGTAGCAGGGGACAGGGGGGCAATGAGCAGTTCTTC.

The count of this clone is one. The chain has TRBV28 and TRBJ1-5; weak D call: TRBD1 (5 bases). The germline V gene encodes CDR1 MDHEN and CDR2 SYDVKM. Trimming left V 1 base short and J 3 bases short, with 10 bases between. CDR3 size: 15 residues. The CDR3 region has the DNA TGTGCCAGCAGTTTATCGTCAGGGTTCAATCAGCCCCAGCATTTT. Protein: CASSLSSGFNQPQHF.

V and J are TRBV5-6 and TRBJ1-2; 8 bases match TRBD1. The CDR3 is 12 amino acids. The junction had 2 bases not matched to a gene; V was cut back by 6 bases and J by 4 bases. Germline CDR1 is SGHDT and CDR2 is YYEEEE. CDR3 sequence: CASTGTGYGYTF. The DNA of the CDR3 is TGTGCCAGCACCGGGACAGGCTATGGCTACACCTTC.

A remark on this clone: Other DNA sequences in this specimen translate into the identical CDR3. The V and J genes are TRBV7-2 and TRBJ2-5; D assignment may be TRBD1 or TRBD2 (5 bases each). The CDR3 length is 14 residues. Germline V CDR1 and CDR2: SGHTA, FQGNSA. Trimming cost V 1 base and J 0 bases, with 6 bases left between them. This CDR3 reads CASSLGGNQETQYF. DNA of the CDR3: TGTGCCAGCAGCTTAGGGGGGAACCAAGAGACCCAGTACTTC.

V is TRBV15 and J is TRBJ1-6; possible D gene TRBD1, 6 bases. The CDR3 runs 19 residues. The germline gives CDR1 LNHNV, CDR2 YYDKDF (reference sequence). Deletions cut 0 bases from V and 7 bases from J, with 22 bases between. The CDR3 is CATSRDRFYATGQNSPLHF. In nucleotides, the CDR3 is TGTGCCACCAGCAGAGATCGGTTTTATGCAACGGGACAAAATTCACCCCTCCACTTT.

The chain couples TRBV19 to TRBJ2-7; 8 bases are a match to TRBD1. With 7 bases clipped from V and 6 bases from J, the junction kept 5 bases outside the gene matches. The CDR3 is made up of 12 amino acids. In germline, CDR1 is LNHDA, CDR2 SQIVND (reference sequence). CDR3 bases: TGTGCCAGTACCACCGGACAGGGCGAGCAGTACTTC. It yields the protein CASTTGQGEQYF.

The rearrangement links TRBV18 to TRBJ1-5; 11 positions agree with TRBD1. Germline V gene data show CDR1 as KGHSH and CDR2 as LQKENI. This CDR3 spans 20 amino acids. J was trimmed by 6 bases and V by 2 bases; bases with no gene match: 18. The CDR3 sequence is CASSPGFADRGRGVGQPQHF. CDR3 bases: TGTGCCAGCTCACCAGGATTCGCGGACAGGGGGCGCGGGGTGGGTCAGCCCCAGCATTTT.

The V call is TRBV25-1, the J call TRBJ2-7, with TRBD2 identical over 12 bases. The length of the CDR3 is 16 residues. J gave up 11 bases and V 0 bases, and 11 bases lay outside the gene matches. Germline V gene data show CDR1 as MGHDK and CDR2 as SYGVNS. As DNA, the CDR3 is TGTGCCAGCAGTGAATACGGGACTAGCGGGCCTCCTGCGGAGTACTTC. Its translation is CASSEYGTSGPPAEYF.

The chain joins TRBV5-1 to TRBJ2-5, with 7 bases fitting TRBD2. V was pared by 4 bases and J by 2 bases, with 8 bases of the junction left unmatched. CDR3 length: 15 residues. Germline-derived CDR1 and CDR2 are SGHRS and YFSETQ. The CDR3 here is CASSLMPGGQETQYF. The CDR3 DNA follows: TGCGCCAGCAGCCTCATGCCGGGAGGACAAGAGACCCAGTACTTC.

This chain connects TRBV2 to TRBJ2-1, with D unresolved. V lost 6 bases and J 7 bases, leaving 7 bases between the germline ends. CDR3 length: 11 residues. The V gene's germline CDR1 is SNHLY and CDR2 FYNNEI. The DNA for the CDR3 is TGTGCCAGCAGCGTTCGAAATGAGCAGTTCTTC. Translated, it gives CASSVRNEQFF.

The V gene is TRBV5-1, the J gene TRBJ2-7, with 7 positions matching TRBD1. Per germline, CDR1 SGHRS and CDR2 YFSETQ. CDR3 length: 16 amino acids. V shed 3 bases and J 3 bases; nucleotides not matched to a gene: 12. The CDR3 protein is CASSSRPGTDVYEQYF. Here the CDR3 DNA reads TGCGCCAGCAGCTCCAGGCCCGGGACAGATGTCTACGAGCAGTACTTC.

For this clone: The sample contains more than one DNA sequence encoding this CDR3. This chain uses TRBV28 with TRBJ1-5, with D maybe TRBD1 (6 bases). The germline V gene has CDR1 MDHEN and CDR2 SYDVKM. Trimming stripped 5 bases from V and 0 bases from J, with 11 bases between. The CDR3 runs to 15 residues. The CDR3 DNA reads TGTGCCAGCAGTCCCGGGACACCTAGCAATCAGCCCCAGCATTTT. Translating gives CASSPGTPSNQPQHF.

CDR3 loop: CASSQDLPDSLHF. The CDR3, as DNA: TGCGCCAGCAGCCAAGATCTCCCAGACTCCCTCCACTTT. V gene TRBV4-3 combines with J gene TRBJ1-6; D uncertain. Trimming shortened V by 0 bases and J by 14 bases, and 11 bases separated the two germline ends. CDR1 is LGHNA and CDR2 is YSLEER in the germline V gene. The CDR3 contains 13 residues.

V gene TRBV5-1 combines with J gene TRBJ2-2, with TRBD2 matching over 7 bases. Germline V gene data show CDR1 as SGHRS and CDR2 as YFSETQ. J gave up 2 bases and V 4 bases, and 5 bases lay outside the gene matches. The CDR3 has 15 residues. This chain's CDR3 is CASSILADNTGELFF. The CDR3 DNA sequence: TGCGCCAGCAGCATTCTAGCGGACAACACCGGGGAGCTGTTTTTT.

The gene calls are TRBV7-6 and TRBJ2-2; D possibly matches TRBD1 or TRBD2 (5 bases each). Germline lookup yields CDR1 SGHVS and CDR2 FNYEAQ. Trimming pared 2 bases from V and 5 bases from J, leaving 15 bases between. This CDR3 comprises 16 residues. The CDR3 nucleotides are TGTGCCAGCAGCTTATTTGAGACAGACTATACCGGGGAGCTGTTTTTT. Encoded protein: CASSLFETDYTGELFF.

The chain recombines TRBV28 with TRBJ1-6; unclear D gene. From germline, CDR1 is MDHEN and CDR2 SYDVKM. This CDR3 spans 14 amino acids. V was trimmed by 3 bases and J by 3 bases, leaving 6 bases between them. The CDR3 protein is CASSLAVYNSPLHF. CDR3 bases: TGTGCCAGCAGTTTGGCTGTCTATAATTCACCCCTCCACTTT.

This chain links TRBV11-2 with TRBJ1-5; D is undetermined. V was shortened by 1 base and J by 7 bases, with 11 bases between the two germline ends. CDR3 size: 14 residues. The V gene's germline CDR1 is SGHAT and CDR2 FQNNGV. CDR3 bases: TGTGCCAGCAGCTTAGTGGAATCTCGACAGCCCCAGCATTTT. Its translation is CASSLVESRQPQHF.

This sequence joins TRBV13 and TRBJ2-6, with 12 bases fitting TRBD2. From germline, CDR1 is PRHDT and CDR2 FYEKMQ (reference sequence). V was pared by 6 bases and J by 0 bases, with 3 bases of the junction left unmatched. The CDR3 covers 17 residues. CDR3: CASSPSGRGSGANVLTF. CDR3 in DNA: TGTGCCAGCAGTCCTAGCGGGAGGGGCTCTGGGGCCAACGTCCTGACTTTC.

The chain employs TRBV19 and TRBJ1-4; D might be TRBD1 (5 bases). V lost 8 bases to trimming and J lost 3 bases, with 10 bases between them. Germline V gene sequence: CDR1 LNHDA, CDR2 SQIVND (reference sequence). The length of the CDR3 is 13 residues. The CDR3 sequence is CASRGRPNEKLFF. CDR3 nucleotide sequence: TGTGCCAGTCGGGGGAGACCTAATGAAAAACTGTTTTTT. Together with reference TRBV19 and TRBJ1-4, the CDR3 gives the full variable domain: DGGITQSPKYLFRKEGQNVTLSCEQNLNHDAMYWYRQDPGQGLRLIYYSQIVNDFQKGDIAEGYSVSREKKESFPLTVTSAQKNPTAFYLCASRGRPNEKLFFGSGTQLSVL.

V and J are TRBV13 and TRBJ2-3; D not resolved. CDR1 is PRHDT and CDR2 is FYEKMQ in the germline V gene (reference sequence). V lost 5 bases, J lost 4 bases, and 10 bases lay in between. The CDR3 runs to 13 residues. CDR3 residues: CASSRPQADTQYF. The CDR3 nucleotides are TGTGCCAGCAGCCGCCCGCAGGCAGATACGCAGTATTTT.

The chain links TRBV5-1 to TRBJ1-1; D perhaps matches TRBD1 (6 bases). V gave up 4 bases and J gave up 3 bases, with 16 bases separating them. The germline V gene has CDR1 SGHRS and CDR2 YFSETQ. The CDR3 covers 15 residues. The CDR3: CASSNPKTGHTEAFF. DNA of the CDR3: TGCGCCAGCAGCAATCCCAAAACAGGGCACACTGAAGCTTTCTTT.

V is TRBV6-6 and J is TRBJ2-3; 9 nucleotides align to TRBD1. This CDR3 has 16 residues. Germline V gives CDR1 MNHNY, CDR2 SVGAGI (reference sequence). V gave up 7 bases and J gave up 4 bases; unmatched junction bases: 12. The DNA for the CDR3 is TGTGCCAGCATTATATATCCGGGACAGGGACCAGATACGCAGTATTTT. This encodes CASIIYPGQGPDTQYF.

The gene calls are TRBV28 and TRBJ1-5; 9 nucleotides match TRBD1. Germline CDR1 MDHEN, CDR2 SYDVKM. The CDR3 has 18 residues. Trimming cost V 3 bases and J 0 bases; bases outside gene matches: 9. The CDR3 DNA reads TGTGCCAGCAGTTTTCACCCCAGACAGGGGGTTAGCAATCAGCCCCAGCATTTT. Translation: CASSFHPRQGVSNQPQHF.

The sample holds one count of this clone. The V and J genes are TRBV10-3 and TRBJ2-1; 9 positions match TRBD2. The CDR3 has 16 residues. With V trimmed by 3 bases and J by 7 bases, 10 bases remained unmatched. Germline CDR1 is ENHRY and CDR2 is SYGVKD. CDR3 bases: TGTGCCATCAGTGACGCCGCAGCGGGAGGATTAAATGAGCAGTTCTTC. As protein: CAISDAAAGGLNEQFF.

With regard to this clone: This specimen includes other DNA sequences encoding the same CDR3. The CDR3, as DNA: TGTGCCAGCAGCTTAGTTGGGAGCTCTGGGGCCAACGTCCTGACTTTC. Translating gives CASSLVGSSGANVLTF. The genes are TRBV7-6 and TRBJ2-6, with D perhaps TRBD2 (5 bases). V lost 1 base, J lost 0 bases, and 7 bases lay in between. Germline lookup yields CDR1 SGHVS and CDR2 FNYEAQ. The CDR3 spans 16 residues.

The CDR3 here is CASSLMAEMSGNTIYF. In DNA, the CDR3 is TGTGCCAGCAGTTTAATGGCAGAGATGAGTGGAAACACCATATATTTT. The genes are TRBV28 and TRBJ1-3, with D hard to call. Germline CDR1 reads MDHEN; CDR2 reads SYDVKM. V was cut by 2 bases and J by 3 bases, with 14 bases left in between. The CDR3 is 16 residues long.

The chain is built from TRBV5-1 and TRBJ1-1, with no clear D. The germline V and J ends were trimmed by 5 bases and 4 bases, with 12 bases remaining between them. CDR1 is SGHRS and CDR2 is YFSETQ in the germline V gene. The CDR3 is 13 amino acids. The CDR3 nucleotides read TGCGCCAGCAGTTCGGGGAGGCCCACTGAAGCTTTCTTT. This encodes CASSSGRPTEAFF.

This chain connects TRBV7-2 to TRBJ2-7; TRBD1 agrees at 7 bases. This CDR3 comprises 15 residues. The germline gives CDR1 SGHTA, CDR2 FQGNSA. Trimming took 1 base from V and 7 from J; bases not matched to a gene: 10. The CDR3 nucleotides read TGTGCCAGCAGCTTAGTAAACAGGGGCCTGGGAGAGCAGTACTTC. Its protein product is CASSLVNRGLGEQYF.

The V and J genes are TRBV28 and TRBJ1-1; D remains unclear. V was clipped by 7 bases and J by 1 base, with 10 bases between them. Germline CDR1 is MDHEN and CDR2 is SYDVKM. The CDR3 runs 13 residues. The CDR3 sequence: CASILNRNTEAFF. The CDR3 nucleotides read TGTGCCAGCATCCTGAATAGGAACACTGAAGCTTTCTTT.